Sequencing of this T cell receptor (beta chain) was carried out in a study of T cells in Graves' hyperthyroidism and ophthalmopathy (dated by TCRdb to about 2019). About the study as a whole: Peripheral blood was sampled at the time of initial diagnosis, prior to any treatment. Prospective prediction of ophthalmopathy was tested in an independent validation cohort of 18 to 20 hyperthyroidism patients and 17 patients who later progressed to ophthalmopathy. The paper describes TCR Vbeta CDR3 sequencing of roughly 130 peripheral blood samples, made up of roughly 45 ophthalmopathy patients, some 76 hyperthyroidism patients and roughly 17 progressor patients. After sampling, hyperthyroidism patients received methimazole starting at 30 mg daily, and ophthalmopathy patients received high-dose intravenous methylprednisolone. To identify distinguishing TCR V-J signatures, a discovery cohort of 90 to 100 patients was used, comprising 43 with Graves' ophthalmopathy and approximately 58 with stable Graves' hyperthyroidism. Thyroid tissue and blood T-cell repertoires from more than 5 Graves' hyperthyroidism patients were also compared in the study. The 90 to 100 discovery patients were randomly split 7:3 into training and test sets. General study outcomes and caveats: No statistical method was used to set the sample size in advance, and investigators knew the group allocation. Most expanded thyroid clonotypes (frequency above 0.001) were also detected in blood, a finding suggesting that blood repertoires may reflect thyroid immune responses. A 13 V-J signature model separated ophthalmopathy from stable hyperthyroidism, with around 88% sensitivity and roughly 81% specificity in cross-validation and 80%/75% in testing. In validation, the model predicted progression to ophthalmopathy with around 71% sensitivity and approximately 78% specificity, a median of about six months before onset.

This clonotype came up many times. No cognate antigen has been identified for it. No base qualities exist here, and no much larger clone lies one base off it. Amplification of TCR beta CDR3 regions was carried out from RNA transcripts. The first round of RT-PCR for the TCR CDR3 was performed with the HTBI primer set and the Qiagen OneStep RT-PCR kit. The libraries were constructed in a second round of multiplex PCR and then size-selected and purified. The libraries were sequenced on an Illumina HiSeq2000 using paired-end 100 bp reads. In the paper's pipeline: SOAPnuke was used to process the raw data, removing reads that contained adapters or uncalled bases, had a mean Phred below 15, or lacked an exact match to the constant primer or identifier. High-quality paired reads were merged using COPE v1.2.5, and each unique nucleotide sequence was defined as a clonotype. Clonotypes were aligned to IMGT TRBV, TRBD and TRBJ reference segments using MiTCR v1.1. Analysis was restricted to V-J combinations with a frequency above 0.0001, which covered 99% to 99.2% of repertoires. A TCS score was defined as the ratio of F50 (clonal expansion) to E x V (chaos), with BLOSUM62-based TCRdist applied between CDR3 peptides within each V-J. Welch's t-statistics and random forest reduced approximately 520 V-J features to fewer than 15, which were used in a naive Bayes classifier (R e1071). TCRdb's own reprocessing of the public reads used fastp at Q25 and MiXCR and kept productive beta chains. Identical CDR3 proteins give one entry, which carries the most common genes and DNA. TCRdb, not the original authors, processed these V and J calls. In this sample the table shows more than 250,000 distinct CDR3 sequences, about 16% of which occur a single time. The ten top clones hold over 25% of the sample.

Hyperthyroidism patients were aged 18 to 65 years and newly diagnosed, with disease duration of less than 2 months. The study excluded patients with uncontrolled infections, other autoimmune diseases, pregnancy or lactation. Diagnoses were based on clinical symptoms, serum thyroxine and TRAb, thyroid ultrasound and orbital computed tomography. Blood from progressor patients was collected at the time of first diagnosis with hyperthyroidism, before any ophthalmopathy symptoms had appeared. PBMCs were isolated from around 10 ml of fresh peripheral blood by Ficoll-Paque density gradient centrifugation. Patients classed as progressors first received a Graves' hyperthyroidism diagnosis and then went on to develop ophthalmopathy during follow-up. Trizol reagent was used to extract total RNA, and RNA quality was then checked on an Agilent 2100 Bioanalyzer. Via the germline V gene (reference sequence), CDR1 is SGHKS and CDR2 YYEKEE. The junction carries 12 bases between V and J, which are trimmed by 4 bases and 7 bases respectively. CDR3 length: 12 amino acids, cysteine to phenylalanine. Solely the CDR3 DNA is kept, with 36 bases framed from the first base.

The sequence derives from a woman aged 45-59 years with Graves' hyperthyroidism that later progressed to Graves' ophthalmopathy. Sequencing used blood. The rearrangement joined TRBV5-5 to TRBJ2-7, with a tentative D call of TRBD1 or TRBD2, each matching 5 bases. The encoded CDR3 is CASSGDPREQYF. The nucleotide sequence is TGTGCCAGCAGCGGGGACCCCCGGGAGCAGTACTTC.